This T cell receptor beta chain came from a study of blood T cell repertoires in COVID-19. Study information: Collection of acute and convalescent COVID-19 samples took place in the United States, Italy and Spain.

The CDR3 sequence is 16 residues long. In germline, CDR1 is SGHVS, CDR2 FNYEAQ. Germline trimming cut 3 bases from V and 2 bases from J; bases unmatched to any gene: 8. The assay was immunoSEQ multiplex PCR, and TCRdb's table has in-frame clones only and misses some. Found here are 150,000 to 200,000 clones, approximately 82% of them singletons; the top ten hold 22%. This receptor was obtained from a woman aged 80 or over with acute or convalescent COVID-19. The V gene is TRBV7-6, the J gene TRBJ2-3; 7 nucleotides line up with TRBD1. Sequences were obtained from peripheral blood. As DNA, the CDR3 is TGTGCCAGCAGCTTTAGACAGGGTCTTCTCACAGATACGCAGTATTTT. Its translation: CASSFRQGLLTDTQYF.